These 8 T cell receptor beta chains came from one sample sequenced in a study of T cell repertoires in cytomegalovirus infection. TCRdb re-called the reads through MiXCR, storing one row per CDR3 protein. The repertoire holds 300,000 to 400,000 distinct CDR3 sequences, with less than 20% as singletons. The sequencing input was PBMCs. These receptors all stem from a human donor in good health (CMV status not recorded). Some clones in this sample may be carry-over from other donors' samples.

As DNA, the CDR3 is TGTGCCAGCAGTTTTCGTGGGGCGGGGACCGGGGAGCTGTTTTTT. Amino acid sequence: CASSFRGAGTGELFF. V gene TRBV12-3 or TRBV12-4 combines with J gene TRBJ2-2, with a tentative D call TRBD2 (6 bases). The CDR3 sequence is 15 residues long. The V gene lost 3 bases and the J gene lost 5 bases, with 13 bases spanning the gap.

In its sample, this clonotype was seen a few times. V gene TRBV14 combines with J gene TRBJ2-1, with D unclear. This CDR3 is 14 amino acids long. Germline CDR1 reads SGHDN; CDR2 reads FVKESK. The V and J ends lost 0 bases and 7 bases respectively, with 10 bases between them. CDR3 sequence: CASSQDNFRNEQFF. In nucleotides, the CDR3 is TGTGCCAGCAGCCAAGATAACTTTCGGAATGAGCAGTTCTTC. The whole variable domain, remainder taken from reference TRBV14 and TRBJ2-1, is EAGVTQFPSHSVIEKGQTVTLRCDPISGHDNLYWYRRVMGKEIKFLLHFVKESKQDESGMPNNRFLAERTGGTYSTLKVQPAELEDSGVYFCASSQDNFRNEQFFGPGTRLTVL.

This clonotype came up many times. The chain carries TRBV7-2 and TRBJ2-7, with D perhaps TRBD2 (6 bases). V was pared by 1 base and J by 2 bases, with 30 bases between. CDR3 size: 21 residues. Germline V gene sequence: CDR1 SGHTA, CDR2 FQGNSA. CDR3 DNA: TGTGCCAGCAGCTTAGGAAGAGTCGGGAGAACAGAAAAAAATCACGCCTACGAGCAGTACTTC. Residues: CASSLGRVGRTEKNHAYEQYF. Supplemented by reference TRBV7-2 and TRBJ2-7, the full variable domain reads GAGVSQSPSNKVTEKGKDVELRCDPISGHTALYWYRQSLGQGLEFLIYFQGNSAPDKSGLPSDRFSAERTGGSVSTLTIQRTQQEDSAVYLCASSLGRVGRTEKNHAYEQYFGPGTRLTVT.

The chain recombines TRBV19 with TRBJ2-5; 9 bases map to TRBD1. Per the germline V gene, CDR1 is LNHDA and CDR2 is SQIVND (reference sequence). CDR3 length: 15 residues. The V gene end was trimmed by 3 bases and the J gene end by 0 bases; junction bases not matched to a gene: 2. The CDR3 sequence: CASSIGDRDQETQYF. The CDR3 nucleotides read TGTGCCAGTAGTATTGGGGACAGGGACCAAGAGACCCAGTACTTC.

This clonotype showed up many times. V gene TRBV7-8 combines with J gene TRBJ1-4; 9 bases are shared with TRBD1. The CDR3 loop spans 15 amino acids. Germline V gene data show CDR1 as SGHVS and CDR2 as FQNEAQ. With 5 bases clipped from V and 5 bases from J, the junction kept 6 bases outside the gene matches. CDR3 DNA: TGTGCCAGCAGCCCAAAGACAGGGGGGAATGAAAAACTGTTTTTT. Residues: CASSPKTGGNEKLFF.

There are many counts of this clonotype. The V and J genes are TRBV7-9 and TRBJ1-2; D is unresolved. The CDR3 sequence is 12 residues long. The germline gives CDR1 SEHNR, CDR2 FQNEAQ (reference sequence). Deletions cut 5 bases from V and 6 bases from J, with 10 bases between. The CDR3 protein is CASSVTVDGYTF. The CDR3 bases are TGTGCCAGCAGCGTAACGGTGGATGGCTACACCTTC.

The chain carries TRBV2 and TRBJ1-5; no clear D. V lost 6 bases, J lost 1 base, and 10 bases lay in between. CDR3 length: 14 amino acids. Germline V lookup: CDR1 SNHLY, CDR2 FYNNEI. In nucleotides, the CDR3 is TGTGCCAGCAGCATGCCGACAAGCAATCAGCCCCAGCATTTT. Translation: CASSMPTSNQPQHF.

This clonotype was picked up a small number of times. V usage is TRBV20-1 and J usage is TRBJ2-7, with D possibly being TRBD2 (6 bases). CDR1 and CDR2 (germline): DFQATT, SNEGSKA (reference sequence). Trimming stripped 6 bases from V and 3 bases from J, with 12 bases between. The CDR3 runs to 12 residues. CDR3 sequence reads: CSAPGTLYEQYF. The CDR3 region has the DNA TGCAGTGCCCCCGGGACTCTCTACGAGCAGTACTTC.